These 28 T cell receptor beta chains originate from one sample sequenced in a study of T cell responses to AZD1222 COVID-19 vaccine. TCRdb's copy holds only in-frame clones and misses some; the assay was immunoSEQ multiplex PCR. In the table there are around 70,000 clones, 86% of which are singletons. Sequencing used peripheral blood, obtained on day 0 of AZD1222 vaccination. The source is an adult in good health.

CDR3 nucleotides: TGTGCCAGCAGCCACTGGGGGGTAGTGGGCAATCAGCCCCAGCATTTT. As protein: CASSHWGVVGNQPQHF. V and J are TRBV11-3 and TRBJ1-5, with D possibly TRBD1 on 5 matching bases. Germline values: CDR1 SGHNT, CDR2 YENEEA. The CDR3 is 16 residues long. The V end lost 5 bases, the J end lost 2 bases, and 16 bases lay between the germline ends.

This clone was counted between two and nine times. This chain links TRBV11-3 with TRBJ2-3; TRBD1 matches at 9 bases. CDR1 and CDR2 from the germline V gene are SGHNT and YENEEA. CDR3 length equals 15 residues. V lost 0 bases and J lost 7; bases outside the gene matches: 5. The CDR3 nucleotides are TGTGCCAGCAGCTTAGAACAGGGGGCGCGGTATACGCAGTATTTT. It translates to CASSLEQGARYTQYF.

This clone appeared once. V is TRBV29-1 and J is TRBJ2-2; TRBD2 agrees at 16 bases. Germline lookup yields CDR1 SQVTM and CDR2 ANQGSEA. The CDR3 has 14 amino acids. The V and J ends lost 6 bases and 8 bases, in that order; junction bases with no gene match: 3. CDR3 region: CSVGTSGGAGELFF. The CDR3 coding sequence is TGCAGCGTAGGGACTAGCGGGGGGGCTGGGGAGCTGTTTTTT.

This clone occurred once. J is TRBJ2-7 and V is TRBV7-8, with D maybe TRBD2 (7 bases). This CDR3 is built from 14 residues. Trimming cost V 1 base and J 9 bases, with 16 bases left between them. Germline loops: CDR1 SGHVS, CDR2 FQNEAQ. The DNA for the CDR3 is TGTGCCAGCAGCTTAGGGGGGCGGGAGCGGGGGCAGTACTTC. Its protein is CASSLGGRERGQYF.

This sequence joins TRBV5-6 and TRBJ2-1; D uncertain. The length of the CDR3 is 15 residues. Germline values: CDR1 SGHDT, CDR2 YYEEEE. The V end lost 4 bases, the J end lost 0 bases, and 11 bases lay between the germline ends. CDR3 bases: TGTGCCAGCAGCACCTCGTCGAGCTCCTACAATGAGCAGTTCTTC. Translating it yields CASSTSSSSYNEQFF.

The CDR3 here is CASSFSSSYNEQFF. The CDR3 nucleotides read TGTGCCAGCAGTTTCTCCAGCTCCTACAATGAGCAGTTCTTC. The rearrangement uses TRBV28 and TRBJ2-1; D gene uncertain. V lost 3 bases and J lost 0, with 6 bases in between. The CDR3 runs to 14 residues. Per the germline V gene, CDR1 is MDHEN and CDR2 is SYDVKM.

This chain joins TRBV28 and TRBJ1-2; D not certain. The V gene's germline CDR1 is MDHEN and CDR2 SYDVKM. The CDR3 runs 13 residues. V lost 9 bases to trimming and J lost 1 base, with 12 bases between them. CDR3 residues: CASIAANNYGYTF. The CDR3 nucleotides are TGTGCCAGTATTGCAGCTAATAACTATGGCTACACCTTC.

This clone appeared a few times. The chain links TRBV2 to TRBJ1-4, with 7 nucleotides matching TRBD1. This CDR3 has 16 amino acids. The V gene end was trimmed by 5 bases and the J gene end by 6 bases; junction bases not matched to a gene: 12. Germline V gene lookup returns CDR1 SNHLY and CDR2 FYNNEI. The CDR3 here is CASSSWGDRAHEKLFF. CDR3 DNA sequence: TGTGCCAGCAGTTCCTGGGGAGACAGGGCCCATGAAAAACTGTTTTTT. The full variable domain, in which reference TRBV2 and TRBJ1-4 provide the parts outside the CDR3, is EPEVTQTPSHQVTQMGQEVILRCVPISNHLYFYWYRQILGQKVEFLVSFYNNEISEKSEIFDDQFSVERPDGSNFTLKIRSTKLEDSAMYFCASSSWGDRAHEKLFFGSGTQLSVL.

The chain's CDR3 is CASSHYGESGEQYF. CDR3 nucleotides: TGTGCCAGCAGCCACTACGGGGAGTCGGGCGAGCAGTACTTC. The chain joins TRBV3-1 (or the pseudogene TRBV3-2) to TRBJ2-7; tentatively, D is TRBD2 (5 bases). Germline assignment: CDR1 LGHDT and CDR2 YNNKEL (reference sequence). V lost 3 bases, J lost 6 bases, and 15 bases lay in between. The CDR3 has 14 amino acids.

This clone was counted a single time. The genes are TRBV28 and TRBJ2-3, with D possibly being TRBD2 (6 bases). Deletions cut 5 bases from V and 2 bases from J, with 11 bases between. Germline-derived CDR1 and CDR2 are MDHEN and SYDVKM. This CDR3 region has 14 residues. For the CDR3, the DNA is TGTGCCAGCAGTGTCGGCGGGGTCACAGATACGCAGTATTTT. This codes for CASSVGGVTDTQYF.

The genes are TRBV6-5 and TRBJ1-5, with D maybe TRBD1 (6 bases). V lost 6 bases and J 4 bases, leaving 16 bases between the germline ends. The germline V gene has CDR1 MNHEY and CDR2 SVGAGI. The CDR3 has 15 residues. The CDR3 region has the DNA TGTGCCAGCAGCCGGGAGGGGGGTCGGAATCAGCCCCAGCATTTT. Protein product: CASSREGGRNQPQHF.

This clone was observed a few times. This chain joins TRBV30 and TRBJ2-7, with D unclear. The CDR3 length is 11 residues. The germline V and J ends were trimmed by 4 bases and 3 bases, with 7 bases remaining between them. Germline CDR1 reads GTSNPN; CDR2 reads SVGIG (reference sequence). The CDR3 nucleotides read TGTGCCTGGACTAAGGGCTACGAGCAGTACTTC. It encodes CAWTKGYEQYF.

CDR3 coding DNA: TGTGCCAGCAGTCAAAGGGATTTTTTCGGGACTGACCTTAACTATGGCTACACCTTC. Translated, it gives CASSQRDFFGTDLNYGYTF. This rearrangement joins TRBV13 to TRBJ1-2; D is possibly TRBD1 (5 bases). Per the germline V gene, CDR1 is PRHDT and CDR2 is FYEKMQ (reference sequence). Trimming pared 6 bases from V and 1 base from J, leaving 27 bases between. The CDR3 is made up of 19 amino acids.

The chain is built from TRBV10-3 and TRBJ2-3; D gene unclear. Germline V CDR1 and CDR2: ENHRY, SYGVKD. The V gene lost 4 bases and the J gene lost 1 base, with 9 bases spanning the gap. The CDR3 totals 14 residues. The CDR3, as DNA: TGTGCCATCAGTGCTTATGATGGCACAGATACGCAGTATTTT. This sequence encodes CAISAYDGTDTQYF.

The V call is TRBV14, the J call TRBJ2-2; D call uncertain. This CDR3 comprises 14 residues. V was pared by 4 bases and J by 5 bases, with 11 bases between. Germline V gene data show CDR1 as SGHDN and CDR2 as FVKESK. The CDR3 bases are TGTGCCAGCAGCCGAAACATCCCAACCGGGGAGCTGTTTTTT. It specifies CASSRNIPTGELFF. Complete variable domain (other parts from reference TRBV14 and TRBJ2-2): EAGVTQFPSHSVIEKGQTVTLRCDPISGHDNLYWYRRVMGKEIKFLLHFVKESKQDESGMPNNRFLAERTGGTYSTLKVQPAELEDSGVYFCASSRNIPTGELFFGEGSRLTVL.

The V call is TRBV19, the J call TRBJ2-7; TRBD1 matches 8 bases. The germline CDR1 and CDR2 sequences are LNHDA and SQIVND (reference sequence). With 5 bases clipped from V and 5 bases from J, the junction kept 8 bases outside the gene matches. The CDR3 has 14 residues. The CDR3 DNA is TGTGCCAGTAGTCTTGGGGCAGGGGGCGACGAGCAGTACTTC. This encodes CASSLGAGGDEQYF.

The chain carries TRBV19 and TRBJ2-1; TRBD2 matches 11 bases. V gave up 2 bases and J gave up 4 bases; unmatched junction bases: 4. CDR1 and CDR2 from the germline V gene are LNHDA and SQIVND (reference sequence). This CDR3 is 16 amino acids long. CDR3 region: CASSISGLAVYNEQFF. The CDR3, as DNA: TGTGCCAGTAGTATATCGGGACTAGCGGTTTACAATGAGCAGTTCTTC.

The chain carries TRBV29-1 and TRBJ1-4; D unresolved. The germline V gene encodes CDR1 SQVTM and CDR2 ANQGSEA. This CDR3 region has 13 residues. Trimming cost V 6 bases and J 0 bases, with 8 bases left between them. The DNA for the CDR3 is TGCAGCGTGGAAACAGCAACTAATGAAAAACTGTTTTTT. It specifies CSVETATNEKLFF.

The chain is built from TRBV4-1 and TRBJ2-7; D is unresolved. V lost 7 bases, J lost 4 bases, and 20 bases lay in between. Germline V lookup: CDR1 MGHRA, CDR2 YSYEKL. This CDR3 has 15 amino acids. The CDR3 region has the DNA TGCGCCAGCACCCGCGAGGAGTCAAAACTGTACGAGCAGTACTTC. The encoded protein is CASTREESKLYEQYF.

The count of this clone is one. CDR3 region: CASSGGTGGSEQYF. In nucleotides, the CDR3 is TGTGCCAGCTCAGGCGGGACAGGGGGGAGCGAGCAGTACTTC. The chain joins TRBV18 to TRBJ2-7; 11 bases are shared with TRBD1. The germline CDR1 and CDR2 sequences are KGHSH and LQKENI. CDR3 length equals 14 residues. The V and J ends lost 5 bases and 6 bases, in that order; junction bases with no gene match: 6.

This clone has only a few counts. Here the CDR3 reads CASSYSSDRGTAEAFF. The CDR3 nucleotides are TGTGCCAGCAGTTACAGCTCAGACAGGGGGACGGCTGAAGCTTTCTTT. The chain has TRBV6-2 or TRBV6-3 and TRBJ1-1, with 9 positions matching TRBD1. In germline, CDR1 is MNHEY, CDR2 SVGEGT. The ends lost 2 bases at V and 6 bases at J; junction bases unmatched: 10. The CDR3 sequence is 16 residues long.

V and J are TRBV7-9 and TRBJ1-6; D unresolved. The CDR3 is 17 amino acids. Trimming shortened V by 2 bases and J by 3 bases, and 14 bases separated the two germline ends. Germline assignment: CDR1 SEHNR and CDR2 FQNEAQ (reference sequence). In DNA form, the CDR3 reads TGTGCCAGCAGCTTAATGGGAGGGCCTATCTATAATTCACCCCTCCACTTT. Protein: CASSLMGGPIYNSPLHF.

The DNA for the CDR3 is TGTGCCAGCAGCCCAGGGGGACTAGCGGGTGCCTACAATGAGCAGTTCTTC. Encoded protein: CASSPGGLAGAYNEQFF. The gene calls are TRBV28 and TRBJ2-1; TRBD2 agrees at 12 bases. Germline-derived CDR1 and CDR2 are MDHEN and SYDVKM. The CDR3 has 17 residues. V was clipped by 6 bases and J by 2 bases; unmatched bases: 8.

This clone counts as large. The V gene is TRBV19, the J gene TRBJ1-1; D is undetermined. Germline CDR1 is LNHDA and CDR2 is SQIVND (reference sequence). The CDR3 is 10 amino acids. V was cut by 6 bases and J by 11 bases, with 10 bases left in between. The DNA of the CDR3 is TGTGCCAGTAGGGGAGGGCCGGCTTTCTTT. Translation: CASRGGPAFF.

The chain recombines TRBV6-1 with TRBJ2-1; tentatively, D is TRBD2 (6 bases). There are 14 residues in the CDR3. V was trimmed by 1 base and J by 4 bases, leaving 8 bases between them. Germline V lookup: CDR1 MNHNS, CDR2 SASEGT. CDR3 residues: CASSEGLAYNEQFF. The CDR3 DNA reads TGTGCCAGCAGTGAAGGGCTAGCGTACAATGAGCAGTTCTTC.

As DNA, the CDR3 is TGTGCCAGCAGCCAAGGGTGGGCGACAGGGGGCAATGAAAAACTGTTTTTT. It yields the protein CASSQGWATGGNEKLFF. The chain carries TRBV3-1 (or the pseudogene TRBV3-2) and TRBJ1-4; 10 bases are a match to TRBD1. This CDR3 spans 17 amino acids. Germline V gene lookup returns CDR1 LGHDT and CDR2 YNNKEL (reference sequence). Trimming removed 1 base from V and 5 bases from J; junction bases left unmatched: 7.

The chain carries TRBV6-2 or TRBV6-3 and TRBJ2-1; 8 nucleotides align to TRBD2. Per germline, CDR1 MNHEY and CDR2 SVGEGT. There are 15 residues in the CDR3. J lost 5 bases, V lost 0 bases, and 3 bases had no gene match. The CDR3 is CASSYSTSGNNEQFF. The DNA of the CDR3 is TGTGCCAGCAGTTACTCTACTAGCGGCAACAATGAGCAGTTCTTC.

V gene TRBV27 combines with J gene TRBJ1-5; D remains unclear. Trimming removed 0 bases at V and 4 bases at J, with 7 bases between. Germline V gives CDR1 MNHEY, CDR2 SMNVEV (reference sequence). The CDR3 covers 14 residues. The CDR3 bases are TGTGCCAGCAGTTTATCGGACGGTAATCAGCCCCAGCATTTT. Translating gives CASSLSDGNQPQHF.